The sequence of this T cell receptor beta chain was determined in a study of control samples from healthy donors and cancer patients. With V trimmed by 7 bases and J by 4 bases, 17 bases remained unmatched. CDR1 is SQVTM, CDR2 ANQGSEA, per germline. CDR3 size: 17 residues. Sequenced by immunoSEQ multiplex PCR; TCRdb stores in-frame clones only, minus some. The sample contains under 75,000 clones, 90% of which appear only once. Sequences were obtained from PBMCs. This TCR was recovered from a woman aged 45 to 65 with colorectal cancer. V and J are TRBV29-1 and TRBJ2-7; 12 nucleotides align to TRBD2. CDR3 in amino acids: CSAQTPSLAGGLYEQYF. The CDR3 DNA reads TGCAGCGCCCAAACCCCCTCACTAGCGGGAGGACTTTACGAGCAGTACTTC.